The sequence of this T cell receptor beta chain was determined in a study of blood T cell repertoires in COVID-19 (dated by TCRdb to about 2020). Regarding the study in general: Collaborator samples came from the United States, Italy and Spain and covered acute and convalescent phases of COVID-19. The repertoires were made available in a free public database intended to serve as a resource for research on the immune response to SARS-CoV-2. The prospective study material was composed of cDNA or gDNA derived from T cells, B-cell-depleted T cells, or PBMCs. HLA class I and class II types, where available, came from metadata supplied by the sample provider rather than from assay-based typing. Samples came from the ongoing ImmuneRACE study (first 160 participants) plus 1,254 subjects from 6 global collaborators. Sample metadata almost always included a de-identified subject ID, COVID-19 status, age in years and sex. Deeply sampled blood TCRbeta repertoires from subjects exposed to, actively infected with, or recovered from COVID-19 were included in the dataset.

The collaborating institutions used their own protocols to collect whole blood in K2EDTA tubes. For TCRbeta analysis, collaborator samples were shipped as frozen whole blood, as isolated PBMCs, or as DNA extracted from either sample type. TCRbeta CDR3 regions were amplified from genomic DNA by means of the immunoSEQ Assay, a bias-controlled multiplex PCR. The study's own analysis went as follows. Within the assay, amplification of reference gene primers was used to estimate how many nucleated cells each sample contained. To quantify the absolute abundance of each unique TCRbeta CDR3 rearrangement, sequence reads were collapsed and filtered. For each sample, productive Simpson clonality was calculated as the square root of Simpson's diversity index over productive rearrangements. The table comes from immuneACCESS by way of TCRdb, which keeps in-frame sequences with V and J called. Part of the clones is missing from these tables; in studies checked, under half for an unresolved V gene and the rest for unknown reasons. Clone size and V and J calls were adopted from that table, with D and trimming inferred from the DNA. The sample table lists about 330,000 clones, 86% of them with a count of one. The top ten hold 1.6% of the sample.

What the research found in general, with its limitations: The amount of clinical and demographic metadata varied by source and participant and was provided uncurated.

Details on this clone: The antigen this receptor binds is unknown. No clone much larger than this one lies a single base away; base qualities are absent.

This receptor was identified in a woman in her forties or fifties with acute or convalescent COVID-19. The material sequenced was peripheral blood.

The encoded CDR3 is CASSLGQPRDSPLHF. The DNA is as follows: TGTGCCAGCAGTTTGGGCCAACCGAGGGATTCACCCCTCCACTTT. The chain links TRBV27 with TRBJ1-6; the D gene assignment is ambiguous. The CDR3 covers 15 residues, taking in both the cysteine and the phenylalanine. Here the CDR3 DNA is all that survives: 45 bases in frame from base 1. The germline ends are 14 bases apart after V is trimmed by 3 bases and J by 8 bases. CDR1 and CDR2 were assigned from the germline V gene (reference sequence) as MNHEY and SMNVEV.